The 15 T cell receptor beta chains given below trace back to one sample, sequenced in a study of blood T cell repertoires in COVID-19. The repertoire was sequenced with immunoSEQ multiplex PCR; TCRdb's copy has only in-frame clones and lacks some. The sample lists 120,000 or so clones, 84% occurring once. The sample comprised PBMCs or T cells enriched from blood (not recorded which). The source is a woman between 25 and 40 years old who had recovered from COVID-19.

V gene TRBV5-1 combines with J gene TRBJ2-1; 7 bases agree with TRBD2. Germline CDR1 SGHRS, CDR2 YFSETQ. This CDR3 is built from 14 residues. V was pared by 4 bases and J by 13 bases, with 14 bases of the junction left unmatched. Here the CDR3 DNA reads TGCGCCAGCAGCCCGGACCCGGGACTACCGGGTCAGTTCTTC. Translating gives CASSPDPGLPGQFF.

For the CDR3, the DNA is TGTGCCAGCAGCTTAGAGGCGGGCTACGAGCAGTACTTC. It encodes CASSLEAGYEQYF. The chain is built from TRBV7-2 and TRBJ2-7; TRBD2 is a possible D gene (5 bases). CDR1 is SGHTA and CDR2 is FQGNSA in the germline V gene. CDR3 length: 13 residues. The V end was cut by 1 base, the J end by 3 bases, with 7 bases between.

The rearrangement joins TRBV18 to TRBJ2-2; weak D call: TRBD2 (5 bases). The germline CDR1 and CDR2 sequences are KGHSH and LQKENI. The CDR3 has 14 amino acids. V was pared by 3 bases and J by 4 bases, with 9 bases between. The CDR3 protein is CASSPLGSTGELFF. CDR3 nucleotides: TGTGCCAGCTCACCGCTGGGGAGCACCGGGGAGCTGTTTTTT.

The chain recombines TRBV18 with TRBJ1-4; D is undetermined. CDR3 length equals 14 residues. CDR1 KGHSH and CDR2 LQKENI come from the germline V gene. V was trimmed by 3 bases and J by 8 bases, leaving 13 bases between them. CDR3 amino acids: CASSPRADGEKLFF. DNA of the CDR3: TGTGCCAGCTCACCTCGAGCCGACGGGGAAAAACTGTTTTTT.

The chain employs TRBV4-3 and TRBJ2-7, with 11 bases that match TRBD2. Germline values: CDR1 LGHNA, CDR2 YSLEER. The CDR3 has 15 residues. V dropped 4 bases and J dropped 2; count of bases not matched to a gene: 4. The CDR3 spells CASSRRLAGPYEQYF. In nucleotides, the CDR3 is TGCGCCAGCAGCCGAAGACTAGCGGGGCCCTACGAGCAGTACTTC.

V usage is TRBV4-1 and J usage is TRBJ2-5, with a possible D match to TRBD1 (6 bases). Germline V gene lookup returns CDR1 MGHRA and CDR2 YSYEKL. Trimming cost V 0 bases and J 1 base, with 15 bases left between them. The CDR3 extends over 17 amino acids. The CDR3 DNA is TGCGCCAGCAGCCAAGACCCCGTCCAGGGGATCCAAGAGACCCAGTACTTC. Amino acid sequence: CASSQDPVQGIQETQYF.

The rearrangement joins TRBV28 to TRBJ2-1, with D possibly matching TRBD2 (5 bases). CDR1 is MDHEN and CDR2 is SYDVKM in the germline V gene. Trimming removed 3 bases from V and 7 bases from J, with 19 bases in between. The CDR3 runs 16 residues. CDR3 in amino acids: CASSFRARTLGNEQFF. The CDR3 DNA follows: TGTGCCAGCAGTTTTCGGGCCAGGACTCTCGGGAATGAGCAGTTCTTC.

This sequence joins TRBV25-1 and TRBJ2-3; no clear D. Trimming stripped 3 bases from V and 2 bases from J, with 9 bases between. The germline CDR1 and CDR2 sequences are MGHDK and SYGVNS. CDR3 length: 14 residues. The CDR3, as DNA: TGTGCCAGCAGTGACCTACTTACCACAGATACGCAGTATTTT. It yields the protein CASSDLLTTDTQYF.

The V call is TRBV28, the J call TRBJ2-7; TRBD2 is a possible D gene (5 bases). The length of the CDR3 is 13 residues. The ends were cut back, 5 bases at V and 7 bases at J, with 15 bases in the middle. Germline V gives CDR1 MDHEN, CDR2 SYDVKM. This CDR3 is CASSDRGKGEQYF. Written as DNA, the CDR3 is TGTGCCAGCAGTGATAGAGGGAAAGGTGAGCAGTACTTC. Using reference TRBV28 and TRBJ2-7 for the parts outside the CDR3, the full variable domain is DVKVTQSSRYLVKRTGEKVFLECVQDMDHENMFWYRQDPGLGLRLIYFSYDVKMKEKGDIPEGYSVSREKKERFSLILESASTNQTSMYLCASSDRGKGEQYFGPGTRLTVT.

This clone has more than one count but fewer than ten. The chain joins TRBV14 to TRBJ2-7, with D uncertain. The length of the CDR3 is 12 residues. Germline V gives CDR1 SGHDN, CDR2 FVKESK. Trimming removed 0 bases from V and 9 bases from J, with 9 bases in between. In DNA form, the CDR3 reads TGTGCCAGCAGCCAAGACCCGGTTCGGCAGTACTTC. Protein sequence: CASSQDPVRQYF.

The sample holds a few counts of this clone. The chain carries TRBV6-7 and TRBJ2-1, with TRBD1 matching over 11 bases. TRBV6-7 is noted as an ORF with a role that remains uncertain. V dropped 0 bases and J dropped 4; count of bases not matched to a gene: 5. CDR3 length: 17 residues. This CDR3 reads CASSYSTGQGVYNEQFF. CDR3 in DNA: TGTGCCAGCAGTTACTCGACGGGACAGGGGGTTTACAATGAGCAGTTCTTC.

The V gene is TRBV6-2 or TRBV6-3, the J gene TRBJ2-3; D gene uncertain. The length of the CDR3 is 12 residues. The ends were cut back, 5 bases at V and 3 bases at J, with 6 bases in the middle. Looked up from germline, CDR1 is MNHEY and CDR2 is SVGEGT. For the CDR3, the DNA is TGTGCCAGCAGTCTCTTAACAGATACGCAGTATTTT. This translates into CASSLLTDTQYF.

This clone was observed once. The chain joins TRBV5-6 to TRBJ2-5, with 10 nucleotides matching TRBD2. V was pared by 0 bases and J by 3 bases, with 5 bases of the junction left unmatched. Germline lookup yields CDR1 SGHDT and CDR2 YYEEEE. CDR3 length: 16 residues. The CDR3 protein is CASSLERLAGEETQYF. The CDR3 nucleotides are TGTGCCAGCAGCTTGGAGCGTCTAGCGGGAGAAGAGACCCAGTACTTC.

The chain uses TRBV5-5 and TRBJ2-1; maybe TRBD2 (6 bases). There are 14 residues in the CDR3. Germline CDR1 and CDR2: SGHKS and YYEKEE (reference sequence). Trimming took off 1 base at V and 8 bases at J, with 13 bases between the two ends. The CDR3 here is CASSLWGGGDEQFF. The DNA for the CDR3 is TGTGCCAGCAGCTTGTGGGGAGGCGGCGATGAGCAGTTCTTC.

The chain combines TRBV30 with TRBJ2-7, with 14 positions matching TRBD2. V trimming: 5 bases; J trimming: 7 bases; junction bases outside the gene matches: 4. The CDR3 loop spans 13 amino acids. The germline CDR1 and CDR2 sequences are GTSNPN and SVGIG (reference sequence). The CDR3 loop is CAWGTSGSSEQYF. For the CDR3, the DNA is TGTGCCTGGGGGACTAGCGGGAGTAGTGAGCAGTACTTC.